This T cell receptor (beta chain) was profiled in a study of chemoradiotherapy in HPV16-positive cancers (dated by TCRdb to the early 2020s). Broadly, across the study: Candidate HPV-specific T-cell clones and common TCR motifs were defined by functional T-cell assays performed on cells from a couple of HPV16-positive patients. The study set out to ask whether T-cell immunity against the HPV oncoproteins E6 and E7 changes over the course of chemoradiotherapy and whether that immunity affects survival. Next, the candidate HPV-specific TCRs and motifs were followed in TCR repertoires from more than 70 patients with HPV-related cancers.

The library was made by the immunoSEQ multiplex PCR assay. The table comes from immuneACCESS by way of TCRdb, which keeps in-frame sequences with V and J called. Part of the clones is missing from these tables; in studies checked, under half for an unresolved V gene and the rest for unknown reasons. The sample profile shows about 27,000 clones; 93% of them were found once. The ten top clones hold about 20% of the sample. Notes on this clone: There is no known antigen for this receptor. Qualities for individual bases were not recorded, and no much larger clone is one base off.

Repertoires were sampled repeatedly over the course of chemoradiotherapy, so clonal expansion could be followed in the tumor microenvironment. Results the study describes overall, beyond this receptor: The functional definition of HPV-specific T cells came from only a couple of HPV16-positive patients, and the survival association was reported for HPV16-positive patients. Improved recurrence-free survival in HPV16-positive patients was associated with expansion of HPV-responsive T cells during chemoradiotherapy. Expansion of candidate HPV-specific clones and E7-related TCR motifs was observed in the tumor microenvironment during treatment, whereas no such expansion was observed for non-HPV-specific T cells.

CDR3 length: 16 amino acids, cysteine to phenylalanine. Only the CDR3 portion is preserved as DNA: 48 bases, with reading frame beginning at the first base. Cut back by 4 bases and 0 bases, the V and J ends lie 16 bases apart. CDR1 and CDR2, looked up from the germline V gene, are SGHRS and YFSETQ. The sample in question was blood, obtained from a patient who underwent chemoradiotherapy. This sequence was found in a human donor with HPV-associated anogenital cancer. This sequence uses TRBV5-1 and TRBJ1-2; matching of 5 bases hints at TRBD1 as the D gene. The CDR3 protein sequence reads: CASSLDPGRTNYGYTF. The nucleotide sequence is TGCGCCAGCAGCCTCGATCCGGGACGGACTAACTATGGCTACACCTTC.